These T cell receptor beta chains were read from a single sample in a study of blood T cell repertoires in COVID-19. Assay used: immunoSEQ multiplex PCR; TCRdb lists only in-frame clones, some missing. The data hold 130,000 to 150,000 clones, with about nine tenths observed a single time. Sequenced: PBMCs or T cells enriched from blood (not recorded which). Source of these receptors: a man aged 55 to 70 who had recovered from COVID-19. Each CDR3 is given with its conserved first and last residue. The order of the fields is V gene, clone size, D gene, J gene, CDR3 DNA, CDR3 protein. D genes are given only for firm matches. Rows may omit the clone size; those that give it use once, few, many or a size class.

V: TRBV30
size: .
D: .
J: TRBJ1-2
DNA: TGTGCCTGGAGTTGGTTCCCAGATTATAACTATGGCTACACCTTC
CDR3: CAWSWFPDYNYGYTF

V: TRBV28
size: .
D: .
J: TRBJ2-7
DNA: TGTGCCAGCAGTTCTCTACTACCTAGGGGCGAGCAGTACTTC
CDR3: CASSSLLPRGEQYF

V: TRBV11-2
size: .
D: .
J: TRBJ2-3
DNA: TGTGCCAGCAGCTTAGCAGGGGAGGATACGCAGTATTTT
CDR3: CASSLAGEDTQYF

V: TRBV30
size: .
D: .
J: TRBJ2-3
DNA: TGTGCCTGGAGTGTCCAACTTATGACAGATACGCAGTATTTT
CDR3: CAWSVQLMTDTQYF

V: TRBV9
size: .
D: TRBD2
J: TRBJ2-1
DNA: TGTGCCAGCAGCCCCCGTGGCACTAGCGGGGGGAGCTCCTACAATGAGCAGTTCTTC
CDR3: CASSPRGTSGGSSYNEQFF

V: TRBV18
size: .
D: TRBD1
J: TRBJ1-2
DNA: TGTGCCAGCTCACCGGGGACAGGGGTCGACTATGGCTACACCTTC
CDR3: CASSPGTGVDYGYTF

V: TRBV7-2
size: .
D: .
J: TRBJ2-1
DNA: TGTGCCAGCAGCTTAGTTTCGTACAATGAGCAGTTCTTC
CDR3: CASSLVSYNEQFF

V: TRBV12-5
size: .
D: TRBD1
J: TRBJ1-3
DNA: TGTGCTAGTGGCAGTGGACAGGGGGTCTACGGAAACACCATATATTTT
CDR3: CASGSGQGVYGNTIYF

V: TRBV18
size: .
D: .
J: TRBJ1-6
DNA: TGTGCCAGCTCACCCTCTACAGTGTTGAATTCACCCCTCCACTTT
CDR3: CASSPSTVLNSPLHF

V: TRBV7-6
size: .
D: TRBD2
J: TRBJ2-7
DNA: TGTGCCAGCACCCAGGGCGAGGCTAGCGGGAGCTACGAGCAGTACTTC
CDR3: CASTQGEASGSYEQYF

V: TRBV9
size: .
D: .
J: TRBJ2-2
DNA: TGTGCCAGCAGCGTAGGGCTGGCCGGGGAGCTGTTTTTT
CDR3: CASSVGLAGELFF

V: TRBV19
size: .
D: .
J: TRBJ2-3
DNA: TGTGCCAGTAGGATGCGGGGCCAAGATACGCAGTATTTT
CDR3: CASRMRGQDTQYF

V: TRBV5-1
size: .
D: .
J: TRBJ1-5
DNA: TGCGCCAGCAGCTTGGACAGGGATCAGCCCCAGCATTTT
CDR3: CASSLDRDQPQHF

V: TRBV2
size: .
D: .
J: TRBJ2-7
DNA: TGTGCCAGCTGGGGGGTCCCCCTCATGTACGAGCAGTACTTC
CDR3: CASWGVPLMYEQYF

V: TRBV6-5
size: .
D: .
J: TRBJ2-7
DNA: TGTGCCAGCAGTTTTATATTCCACGAGCAGTACTTC
CDR3: CASSFIFHEQYF

V: TRBV6-6
size: .
D: .
J: TRBJ1-2
DNA: TGTGCCAGCACCACCACAAGCTATGGCTACACCTTC
CDR3: CASTTTSYGYTF

V: TRBV29-1
size: .
D: .
J: TRBJ1-1
DNA: TGCAGCGTTGATCAGGGGCAGGTATACACTGAAGCTTTCTTT
CDR3: CSVDQGQVYTEAFF

V: TRBV7-9
size: .
D: TRBD1
J: TRBJ1-5
DNA: TGTGCCAGCAGCTTAGAAGGACAGGCTAATCAGCCCCAGCATTTT
CDR3: CASSLEGQANQPQHF

V: TRBV10-1
size: .
D: .
J: TRBJ2-3
DNA: TGCGCCAGCAGCCCTGGCACAGATACGCAGTATTTT
CDR3: CASSPGTDTQYF

V: TRBV7-2
size: .
D: TRBD1
J: TRBJ1-3
DNA: TGTGCCAGCAGCCCTTGGCCGGGACAGGGTTTAAACACCATATATTTT
CDR3: CASSPWPGQGLNTIYF

V: TRBV5-4
size: .
D: .
J: TRBJ2-1
DNA: TGTGCCAGCAGCTTGGCTTCTCTAGCCAACTCCTACAATGAGCAGTTCTTC
CDR3: CASSLASLANSYNEQFF

V: TRBV2
size: .
D: .
J: TRBJ2-7
DNA: TGTGCCAGCAGTCCGGACGGGACCTACGAGCAGTACTTC
CDR3: CASSPDGTYEQYF

V: TRBV10-3
size: .
D: .
J: TRBJ1-5
DNA: TGTGCCATCAGAAGCGTGAGCAATCAGCCCCAGCATTTT
CDR3: CAIRSVSNQPQHF

V: TRBV2
size: .
D: .
J: TRBJ1-4
DNA: TGTGCCAGCAGTAGGGGCCTAATTGAAAAACTGTTTTTT
CDR3: CASSRGLIEKLFF

V: TRBV18
size: .
D: .
J: TRBJ1-2
DNA: TGTGCCAGCTCACCAGGAGGGGCGCGAAGAGACGGCTACACCTTC
CDR3: CASSPGGARRDGYTF

V: TRBV28
size: .
D: .
J: TRBJ2-7
DNA: TGTGCCAGCAGTTTAAGAGCGGTTCACTACGAGCAGTACTTC
CDR3: CASSLRAVHYEQYF

V: TRBV18
size: once
D: TRBD2
J: TRBJ2-1
DNA: TGTGCCAGCTCACCTACGCCGGGACTAGCGGTAGGGGAGCAGTTCTTC
CDR3: CASSPTPGLAVGEQFF

V: TRBV19
size: .
D: .
J: TRBJ1-5
DNA: TGTGCCAGTATCCCAAGACAGGCATATAGCAATCAGCCCCAGCATTTT
CDR3: CASIPRQAYSNQPQHF

V: TRBV19
size: .
D: TRBD2
J: TRBJ2-1
DNA: TGTGCCAGTAGTAGGAGCGAGGGGAGGGATGAGCAGTTCTTC
CDR3: CASSRSEGRDEQFF

V: TRBV6-1
size: .
D: .
J: TRBJ1-6
DNA: TGTGCCAGCAGTGAGTGGAGGGCTTCACCCCTCCACTTT
CDR3: CASSEWRASPLHF

V: TRBV27
size: .
D: TRBD1
J: TRBJ2-7
DNA: TGTGCCAGCTCGGCCGGGACAGGGGGCCTCGAGCAGTACTTC
CDR3: CASSAGTGGLEQYF

V: TRBV4-2
size: .
D: .
J: TRBJ2-1
DNA: TGTGCCAGCAGCCAAGAGGGCGGGGCCGTCTACAATGAGCAGTTCTTC
CDR3: CASSQEGGAVYNEQFF

V: TRBV19
size: .
D: .
J: TRBJ2-3
DNA: TGTGCCAGTAGTATAAGAACAGGAACTAGCACAGATACGCAGTATTTT
CDR3: CASSIRTGTSTDTQYF

V: TRBV30
size: .
D: TRBD1
J: TRBJ2-6
DNA: TGTGCCTGGAGAGGGACAGTAAGCTCTGGGGCCAACGTCCTGACTTTC
CDR3: CAWRGTVSSGANVLTF

V: TRBV15
size: .
D: TRBD1
J: TRBJ1-5
DNA: TGTGCCACCAGCGGACAGGGGGCGCAGCCCCAGCATTTT
CDR3: CATSGQGAQPQHF

V: TRBV24-1
size: .
D: .
J: TRBJ2-7
DNA: TGTGCCACCAGTGAGGGGAGTTTTTCCTACGAGCAGTACTTC
CDR3: CATSEGSFSYEQYF

V: TRBV9
size: .
D: .
J: TRBJ1-5
DNA: TGTGCCAGCAGCGTAGACGGGATCCCTAATCAGCCCCAGCATTTT
CDR3: CASSVDGIPNQPQHF

V: TRBV5-8
size: .
D: TRBD1
J: TRBJ1-2
DNA: TGTGCCAGCAGCTCCCGGACAGGGGGCTATGGCTACACCTTC
CDR3: CASSSRTGGYGYTF

V: TRBV7-8
size: .
D: .
J: TRBJ2-5
DNA: TGTGCCAGCAGCTGGAAGCAGGGATTCCTCCAAGAGACCCAGTACTTC
CDR3: CASSWKQGFLQETQYF

V: TRBV28
size: .
D: .
J: TRBJ2-7
DNA: TGTGCCAGCAGTTTCGAGGACGCGTCAGGCTGGCTAGCCCCGCTCGAGCAGTACTTC
CDR3: CASSFEDASGWLAPLEQYF

V: TRBV28
size: .
D: .
J: TRBJ2-6
DNA: TGTGCCAGCAGTCCGGCAAGGAGCTCTGGGGCCAACGTCCTGACTTTC
CDR3: CASSPARSSGANVLTF

V: TRBV5-5
size: .
D: .
J: TRBJ2-3
DNA: TGTGCCAGCAGCCTTCTTCCGGCAGATACGCAGTATTTT
CDR3: CASSLLPADTQYF

V: TRBV27
size: .
D: TRBD2
J: TRBJ2-3
DNA: TGTGCCAGCAGTCCGCGAGCGGGAAGCACAGATACGCAGTATTTT
CDR3: CASSPRAGSTDTQYF

V: TRBV7-9
size: few
D: .
J: TRBJ1-4
DNA: TGTGCCAGCAGCTTTTCCCGGGGATCGGGAGAAAAACTGTTTTTT
CDR3: CASSFSRGSGEKLFF

V: TRBV11-2
size: .
D: .
J: TRBJ1-4
DNA: TGTGCCAGCAGCCCAACAGGGAGCGAAAAACTGTTTTTT
CDR3: CASSPTGSEKLFF

V: TRBV5-1
size: .
D: .
J: TRBJ1-2
DNA: TGCGCCAGCAGCTTGTATAGTACCTATGGCTACACCTTC
CDR3: CASSLYSTYGYTF

V: TRBV7-8
size: .
D: .
J: TRBJ1-1
DNA: TGTGCCAGCAGCCCCGGCGGGACCGCGGGGAGCACTGAAGCTTTCTTT
CDR3: CASSPGGTAGSTEAFF

V: TRBV27
size: .
D: .
J: TRBJ1-4
DNA: TGTGCCAGCAGTCCACAGGGTGGTAAACTGTTTTTT
CDR3: CASSPQGGKLFF

V: TRBV30
size: .
D: TRBD1
J: TRBJ2-5
DNA: TGTGCCTGGGGAGGTGACAGGGCGGGAGAGACCCAGTACTTC
CDR3: CAWGGDRAGETQYF

V: TRBV9
size: .
D: .
J: TRBJ1-5
DNA: TGTGCCAGCAGCGTCACATCTAGCAATCAGCCCCAGCATTTT
CDR3: CASSVTSSNQPQHF

V: TRBV28
size: .
D: TRBD1
J: TRBJ2-7
DNA: TGTGCCAGCAGTCCTCAGGGGGCAGGCTACGAGCAGTACTTC
CDR3: CASSPQGAGYEQYF

V: TRBV11-2
size: .
D: TRBD1
J: TRBJ1-1
DNA: TGTGCCAGCAGCTTACGGACAGGGACGAACACTGAAGCTTTCTTT
CDR3: CASSLRTGTNTEAFF

V: TRBV11-2
size: .
D: TRBD2
J: TRBJ2-2
DNA: TGTGCCAGCAGCCCAAGAAGACTAGCGGTGGGGACCGGGGAGCTGTTTTTT
CDR3: CASSPRRLAVGTGELFF

V: TRBV5-6
size: .
D: TRBD1
J: TRBJ1-4
DNA: TGTGCCAGCAGCGAGGGACAGGGGGCTACTAATGAAAAACTGTTTTTT
CDR3: CASSEGQGATNEKLFF

V: TRBV18
size: .
D: .
J: TRBJ1-1
DNA: TGTGCCAGCTCACCAATGAGGGCAGGGAACACTGAAGCTTTCTTT
CDR3: CASSPMRAGNTEAFF

V: TRBV4-1
size: .
D: TRBD1
J: TRBJ2-1
DNA: TGCGCCAGCAGCCAAGATGGTGGGGACAGCTCCTACAATGAGCAGTTCTTC
CDR3: CASSQDGGDSSYNEQFF

V: TRBV28
size: .
D: .
J: TRBJ2-7
DNA: TGTGCCAGCAGCTCGTACAGGGTGGGCTACGAGCAGTACTTC
CDR3: CASSSYRVGYEQYF

V: TRBV19
size: .
D: TRBD1
J: TRBJ1-5
DNA: TGTGCCAGTGCAGGGGGGTCCAATCAGCCCCAGCATTTT
CDR3: CASAGGSNQPQHF

V: TRBV19
size: .
D: .
J: TRBJ2-3
DNA: TGTGCCAGTACCTTGGGGCCCAGGTCCCAAGGCGCAGATACGCAGTATTTT
CDR3: CASTLGPRSQGADTQYF